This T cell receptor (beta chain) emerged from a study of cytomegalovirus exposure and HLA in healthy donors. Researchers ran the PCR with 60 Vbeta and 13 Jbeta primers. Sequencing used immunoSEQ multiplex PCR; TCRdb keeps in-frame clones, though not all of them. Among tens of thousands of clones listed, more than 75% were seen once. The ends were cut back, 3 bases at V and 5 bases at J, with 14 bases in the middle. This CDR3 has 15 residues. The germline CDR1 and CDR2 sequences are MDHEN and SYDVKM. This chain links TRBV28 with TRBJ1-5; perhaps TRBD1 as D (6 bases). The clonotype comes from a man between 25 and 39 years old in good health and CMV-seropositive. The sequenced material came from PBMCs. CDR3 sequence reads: CASSFSGQGHQPQHF. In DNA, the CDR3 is TGTGCCAGCAGTTTTTCGGGACAAGGGCATCAGCCCCAGCATTTT.